These T cell receptor beta chains were read from a single sample in a study of shared clonotypes between healthy human individuals. Here immunoSEQ multiplex PCR was the method, and the copy in TCRdb shows in-frame clones only, minus some. The table lists about 2.1 million clones, 90% to 95% of them singletons. The sample was naive CD8+ T cells from PBMCs. These receptors came from a man younger than 35 in good health. Some clones in this sample may be carry-over from other donors' samples. Each CDR3 is given with its conserved first and last residue. D genes are given only for firm matches. The size entry is marked missing in some rows and otherwise reads once, few, many or a size class.

TRBJ1-4,.,TRBV9,TRBD1,CASSVSGGVGEKLFF,TGTGCCAGCAGCGTTTCAGGGGGCGTCGGTGAAAAACTGTTTTTT
TRBJ2-7,.,TRBV10-3,TRBD1,CATRTGFLYEQYF,TGTGCCACTAGGACAGGGTTCCTCTACGAGCAGTACTTC
TRBJ2-4,.,TRBV27,TRBD2,CASSLRGVGNIQYF,TGTGCCAGCAGTTTACGGGGGGTCGGAAACATTCAGTACTTC
TRBJ2-7,once,TRBV7-6,.,CASSPLTYEQYF,TGTGCCAGCAGCCCACTGACCTACGAGCAGTACTTC
TRBJ2-7,once,TRBV29-1,.,CSVESLSLGSSYEQYF,TGCAGCGTTGAATCATTGTCCCTCGGGAGCTCCTACGAGCAGTACTTC
TRBJ1-5,few,TRBV6-1,TRBD1,CASSEWDRANQPQHF,TGTGCCAGCAGTGAATGGGACAGAGCCAATCAGCCCCAGCATTTT
TRBJ2-3,.,TRBV27,.,CASSSGPRTDTQYF,TGTGCCAGCAGTTCTGGGCCTCGCACAGATACGCAGTATTTT
TRBJ2-7,.,TRBV6-5,.,CASSAGKGSYEQYF,TGTGCCAGCAGCGCAGGCAAGGGGTCCTACGAGCAGTACTTC
TRBJ1-2,.,TRBV29-1,.,CSVGSSPGYTF,TGCAGCGTTGGCAGTTCCCCTGGCTACACCTTC
TRBJ2-5,.,TRBV5-6,.,CASSPERQGQETQYF,TGTGCCAGCAGCCCGGAGCGGCAGGGCCAAGAGACCCAGTACTTC
TRBJ2-2,.,TRBV4-3,TRBD1,CASSHVRDRYTNTGELFF,TGCGCCAGCAGCCACGTGCGGGACAGGTATACGAACACCGGGGAGCTGTTTTTT
TRBJ2-3,once,TRBV7-8,TRBD2,CASSEGLAGGLIADTQYF,TGTGCCAGCAGCGAGGGACTAGCGGGAGGTTTGATAGCAGATACGCAGTATTTT
TRBJ1-5,.,TRBV27,.,CASSGGQHDQPQHF,TGTGCCAGCAGTGGGGGACAACATGATCAGCCCCAGCATTTT
TRBJ2-7,.,TRBV18,.,CASSPGGHHQTVSYEQYF,TGTGCCAGCTCACCAGGAGGACACCATCAAACAGTCTCCTACGAGCAGTACTTC
TRBJ1-5,.,TRBV19,.,CASHTAAGQPQHF,TGTGCCAGCCATACAGCAGCGGGTCAGCCCCAGCATTTT
TRBJ2-1,once,TRBV7-1,.,CASSLVGTGNEQFF,TGTGCCAGCAGCTTAGTGGGGACTGGCAATGAGCAGTTCTTC
TRBJ2-7,.,TRBV7-6,TRBD1,CASSPDGGQGPYEQYF,TGTGCCAGCAGCCCGGACGGGGGACAGGGTCCCTACGAGCAGTACTTC
TRBJ2-1,.,TRBV15,.,CATSREGRSSNEQFF,TGTGCCACCAGCAGAGAGGGGAGATCATCCAATGAGCAGTTCTTC
TRBJ2-7,.,TRBV28,TRBD1,CASSTGQATYEQYF,TGTGCCAGCAGTACGGGACAGGCGACATACGAGCAGTACTTC
TRBJ1-1,.,TRBV11-2,.,CATYDRLENTEAFF,TGTGCCACGTACGACAGGCTGGAAAACACTGAAGCTTTCTTT
TRBJ2-1,.,TRBV27,TRBD1,CASRITGVYNEQFF,TGTGCCAGCAGGATTACAGGGGTTTACAATGAGCAGTTCTTC
TRBJ2-1,once,TRBV7-6,.,CASSLWDSSSYNEQFF,TGTGCCAGCAGCTTATGGGATTCCAGCTCCTACAATGAGCAGTTCTTC
TRBJ1-5,.,TRBV28,TRBD1,CASIGGTGSQPQHF,TGTGCCAGCATCGGTGGGACAGGTTCTCAGCCCCAGCATTTT
TRBJ1-2,.,TRBV9,.,CASSVGGATNYGYTF,TGTGCCAGCAGCGTAGGAGGGGCGACTAACTATGGCTACACCTTC
TRBJ1-1,.,TRBV11-2,.,CASSLWGGNTEAFF,TGTGCCAGCAGCTTGTGGGGGGGGAACACTGAAGCTTTCTTT
TRBJ2-7,.,TRBV7-9,.,CASGPGQPYEQYF,TGTGCCAGCGGCCCCGGACAACCGTACGAGCAGTACTTC
TRBJ2-2,.,TRBV29-1,TRBD1,CSVQDRGRATGELFF,TGCAGCGTTCAGGACAGGGGGCGCGCCACCGGGGAGCTGTTTTTT
TRBJ2-3,.,TRBV28,.,CASSWVTGVDTQYF,TGTGCCAGCAGTTGGGTTACTGGGGTAGATACGCAGTATTTT
TRBJ2-7,.,TRBV2,.,CASSESEGYGYEQYF,TGTGCCAGCAGTGAATCGGAGGGTTACGGCTACGAGCAGTACTTC
TRBJ1-5,.,TRBV7-8,.,CASSLDANGRYSNQPQHF,TGTGCCAGCAGCTTAGACGCTAACGGAAGATATAGCAATCAGCCCCAGCATTTT
TRBJ1-3,.,TRBV4-2,.,CASRPREPGNTIYF,TGTGCCAGCAGGCCCAGGGAGCCTGGAAACACCATATATTTT
TRBJ1-2,once,TRBV19,.,CASSIEASGSYGYTF,TGTGCCAGTAGTATAGAGGCTTCGGGCAGCTATGGCTACACCTTC
TRBJ2-1,.,TRBV7-2,.,CASSSLFSNEQFF,TGTGCCAGCAGCTCCCTATTTAGCAATGAGCAGTTCTTC
TRBJ1-2,.,TRBV28,.,CAYSGGYTF,TGTGCCTATTCGGGGGGCTACACCTTC
TRBJ1-2,.,TRBV7-9,.,CASSFALTLPSDGYTF,TGTGCCAGCAGCTTCGCCCTGACACTTCCCTCGGATGGCTACACCTTC
TRBJ1-1,.,TRBV11-3,.,CASSLDGGTEAFF,TGTGCCAGCAGCTTAGACGGGGGGACTGAAGCTTTCTTT
TRBJ2-1,.,TRBV7-9,.,CASSPRGSSNYNEQFF,TGTGCCAGCAGCCCCAGGGGCAGCAGTAATTACAATGAGCAGTTCTTC
TRBJ2-1,.,TRBV5-6,.,CASSFGGKIYNEQFF,TGTGCCAGCAGCTTTGGAGGGAAGATCTACAATGAGCAGTTCTTC
TRBJ2-1,.,TRBV25-1,.,CASSIPNNEQFF,TGTGCCAGCAGTATACCGAACAATGAGCAGTTCTTC
TRBJ1-1,.,TRBV23-1,.,CASSLGRDRAKSVTEAFF,TGCGCCAGCAGTCTGGGGAGGGACCGGGCGAAGTCCGTCACTGAAGCTTTCTTT